The rows below give T cell receptor beta chains drawn from one sample of a study of T cell responses to AZD1222 COVID-19 vaccine. Profiled with immunoSEQ multiplex PCR; TCRdb holds only in-frame clones, not every one. The sample shows more than 95,000 clones, 85% to 90% of them seen only once. Source: peripheral blood, taken on day 0 of AZD1222 vaccination. Receptors were obtained from an adult in good health. CDR3s include the opening cysteine and the closing phenylalanine or tryptophan. Fields, in order: CDR3 protein, CDR3 DNA, D gene, J gene, clone size, V gene. A D gene is named only where the DNA matches it firmly. Clone sizes are given selectively: once, few, many, or a class where the clone is expanded.

cdr3_aa: CAWNPSVGTQYF
cdr3_nt: TGTGCCTGGAATCCTAGCGTAGGGACCCAGTACTTC
d_call: NA
j_call: TRBJ2-5
clone_size: NA
v_call: TRBV30

cdr3_aa: CASSFPDGTEAFF
cdr3_nt: TGTGCCAGCAGCTTCCCTGACGGGACCGAAGCTTTCTTT
d_call: NA
j_call: TRBJ1-1
clone_size: medium-sized
v_call: TRBV7-3

cdr3_aa: CASGLDRDSANYGYTF
cdr3_nt: TGTGCTAGTGGTTTGGACCGGGACAGCGCTAACTATGGCTACACCTTC
d_call: TRBD1
j_call: TRBJ1-2
clone_size: NA
v_call: TRBV12-5

cdr3_aa: CASSPEGSWVEPQHF
cdr3_nt: TGTGCCAGCAGCCCAGAGGGCAGTTGGGTGGAGCCCCAGCATTTT
d_call: NA
j_call: TRBJ1-5
clone_size: NA
v_call: TRBV7-2

cdr3_aa: CASSEMVGQETQYF
cdr3_nt: TGTGCCAGCAGTGAAATGGTCGGCCAAGAGACCCAGTACTTC
d_call: NA
j_call: TRBJ2-5
clone_size: NA
v_call: TRBV2

cdr3_aa: CASSVTESSYNEQFF
cdr3_nt: TGTGCCAGCAGCGTTACGGAGAGCTCCTACAATGAGCAGTTCTTC
d_call: NA
j_call: TRBJ2-1
clone_size: NA
v_call: TRBV9

cdr3_aa: CASSPQQDLYGYTF
cdr3_nt: TGTGCCAGCTCACCACAACAGGATCTCTATGGCTACACCTTC
d_call: NA
j_call: TRBJ1-2
clone_size: NA
v_call: TRBV18

cdr3_aa: CATSRDRAQGLRIGGQYF
cdr3_nt: TGTGCCACCAGCAGAGATCGGGCACAGGGTCTTCGAATAGGAGGGCAGTACTTC
d_call: NA
j_call: TRBJ2-7
clone_size: NA
v_call: TRBV15

cdr3_aa: CASSFSGGEAGELFF
cdr3_nt: TGCGCCAGCAGCTTTAGCGGGGGGGAAGCCGGGGAGCTGTTTTTT
d_call: TRBD2
j_call: TRBJ2-2
clone_size: NA
v_call: TRBV5-1

cdr3_aa: CASSERDSNQPQHF
cdr3_nt: TGCGCCAGCAGTGAGAGGGACAGTAATCAGCCCCAGCATTTT
d_call: TRBD1
j_call: TRBJ1-5
clone_size: NA
v_call: TRBV10-2

cdr3_aa: CASSQGYSSSYGYTF
cdr3_nt: TGCGCCAGCAGCCAAGGTTACAGCTCCTCCTATGGCTACACCTTC
d_call: NA
j_call: TRBJ1-2
clone_size: NA
v_call: TRBV4-3

cdr3_aa: CASSLDRGHNQPQHF
cdr3_nt: TGTGCCAGCAGCCTGGACAGGGGCCACAATCAGCCCCAGCATTTT
d_call: TRBD1
j_call: TRBJ1-5
clone_size: NA
v_call: TRBV7-9

cdr3_aa: CASSPEMSNGYTF
cdr3_nt: TGTGCCAGCTCACCAGAAATGAGTAACGGCTACACCTTC
d_call: NA
j_call: TRBJ1-2
clone_size: NA
v_call: TRBV18

cdr3_aa: CASSLSSAIFLGYTF
cdr3_nt: TGTGCCAGCAGCTTGAGCAGTGCTATCTTTCTTGGCTACACCTTC
d_call: NA
j_call: TRBJ1-2
clone_size: NA
v_call: TRBV5-4

cdr3_aa: CASTLKGDYSYNEQFF
cdr3_nt: TGTGCCAGCACCTTAAAGGGGGACTACTCCTACAATGAGCAGTTCTTC
d_call: NA
j_call: TRBJ2-1
clone_size: NA
v_call: TRBV7-9

cdr3_aa: CASSLAAEGETQYF
cdr3_nt: TGTGCCAGCAGCTTGGCGGCGGAAGGAGAGACCCAGTACTTC
d_call: NA
j_call: TRBJ2-5
clone_size: once
v_call: TRBV5-4

cdr3_aa: CASSLEPEIYGYTF
cdr3_nt: TGTGCCAGCAGCTTAGAGCCAGAGATCTATGGCTACACCTTC
d_call: NA
j_call: TRBJ1-2
clone_size: NA
v_call: TRBV7-9

cdr3_aa: CASSLEGTSNTEAFF
cdr3_nt: TGTGCCAGCAGCTTAGAGGGCACATCGAACACTGAAGCTTTCTTT
d_call: NA
j_call: TRBJ1-1
clone_size: NA
v_call: TRBV7-2

cdr3_aa: CASRWGPPPEAFF
cdr3_nt: TGTGCCAGCAGATGGGGTCCCCCACCTGAAGCTTTCTTT
d_call: NA
j_call: TRBJ1-1
clone_size: NA
v_call: TRBV5-8

cdr3_aa: CASSDSSGSYNEQFF
cdr3_nt: TGTGCCAGCAGTGACTCGAGCGGCTCCTACAATGAGCAGTTCTTC
d_call: NA
j_call: TRBJ2-1
clone_size: NA
v_call: TRBV6-4

cdr3_aa: CASSLLIGTAFRELFF
cdr3_nt: TGTGCCAGCAGTTTACTTATCGGGACAGCTTTCCGGGAGCTGTTTTTT
d_call: TRBD1
j_call: TRBJ2-2
clone_size: NA
v_call: TRBV27

cdr3_aa: CSGLLNTQYF
cdr3_nt: TGCAGCGGGTTACTAAACACGCAGTATTTT
d_call: NA
j_call: TRBJ2-3
clone_size: few
v_call: TRBV29-1

cdr3_aa: CASSMMLGGYEQYF
cdr3_nt: TGTGCCAGCAGCATGATGCTGGGGGGCTACGAGCAGTACTTC
d_call: NA
j_call: TRBJ2-7
clone_size: NA
v_call: TRBV7-9

cdr3_aa: CASRAAGRETQYF
cdr3_nt: TGTGCCAGCAGGGCCGCAGGGAGAGAGACCCAGTACTTC
d_call: NA
j_call: TRBJ2-5
clone_size: NA
v_call: TRBV6-5

cdr3_aa: CASSSGTPNSPLHF
cdr3_nt: TGTGCCAGCAGTTCCGGGACACCTAATTCACCCCTCCACTTT
d_call: NA
j_call: TRBJ1-6
clone_size: once
v_call: TRBV28